This T cell receptor (beta chain) derives from a study of T-cell reconstitution after alpha-beta-depleted transplantation in children. Overall study results and limits: At the one-year point after transplant, T-cell counts and TCRbeta diversity were found to come mostly from T cells that had been newly produced.

Trimming removed 4 bases at V and 2 bases at J, with 11 bases between. Germline loops: CDR1 SGHNT, CDR2 YYREEE (reference sequence). The CDR3 runs to 14 residues. This clonotype has at least ten counts. As yet, its antigen is unknown. Preparation of the TCRbeta library was carried out with unique molecular identifiers. TCRdb re-called the PCR reads through MiXCR, storing one row per CDR3 protein. This table holds more than 100,000 distinct CDR3 sequences, under 25% found once. Sequenced here: PBMCs, mostly from graft donor cells, sampled 180 days after TCRalphabeta/CD19-depleted stem cell transplant. This receptor was identified in a male patient aged 2-15 years who had a stem cell transplant for chronic granulomatous disease, so the T cells may come from the graft donor. The genes are TRBV5-4 and TRBJ2-3; D gene ambiguous. CDR3 nucleotides: TGTGCCAGCAGCCTAGACCATTTCACAGATACGCAGTATTTT. Translated, it gives CASSLDHFTDTQYF.